These T cell receptor beta chains were read from a single sample in a study of T cell responses to AZD1222 COVID-19 vaccine. The table came from immunoSEQ multiplex PCR; TCRdb's copy has only in-frame clones and leaves some out. The sample contains roughly 170,000 clones, around nine tenths of which appear only once. The sample was peripheral blood, taken on day 0 of AZD1222 vaccination. Receptors originate from an adult in good health. CDR3s include the opening cysteine and the closing phenylalanine or tryptophan. Each record gives: J gene, D gene, clone size, V gene, CDR3 DNA, CDR3 protein. The D gene is left open where the match is weak. Some rows have no size entry. The others give once, few or many, or a class for an expanded clone.

TRBJ1-1 | NA | NA | TRBV6-2/TRBV6-3 | TGTGCCAGCAGTTACACAGGAGATGGGGACACTGAAGCTTTCTTT | CASSYTGDGDTEAFF
TRBJ1-2 | NA | NA | TRBV2 | TGTGCCAGCAGTGGACAGCGCAACTATGGCTACACCTTC | CASSGQRNYGYTF
TRBJ1-6 | NA | NA | TRBV27 | TGTGCCAGCAGTTTGGGGGTAAGGTCACCCCTCCACTTT | CASSLGVRSPLHF
TRBJ1-5 | NA | few | TRBV3-1/TRBV3-2 | TGTGCCAGCAGCCAGGACTCACTAGGGTTCCAGCCCCAGCATTTT | CASSQDSLGFQPQHF
TRBJ1-5 | NA | NA | TRBV9 | TGTGCCAGCAGCGTCTCAGGTTCAGAGCCCCAGCATTTT | CASSVSGSEPQHF
TRBJ1-2 | NA | NA | TRBV5-4 | TGTGCCAGCAGCTTGTCGGCAGGATCTAACTATGGCTACACCTTC | CASSLSAGSNYGYTF
TRBJ2-1 | TRBD2 | NA | TRBV9 | TGTGCCAGCAGCGCAGCGGGGGCCCTCTACAATGAGCAGTTCTTC | CASSAAGALYNEQFF
TRBJ2-3 | NA | NA | TRBV3-1/TRBV3-2 | TGTGCCAGCAGCCAAGAGAATGGTTTAGGCACAGATACGCAGTATTTT | CASSQENGLGTDTQYF
TRBJ2-7 | NA | NA | TRBV29-1 | TGCAGCGTTGCTCTGGGGGGGCTCGACGAGCAGTACTTC | CSVALGGLDEQYF
TRBJ1-2 | TRBD1 | NA | TRBV7-9 | TGTGCCAGCAGCTTAGGCGGACAGGGGGCTCACTATGGCTACACCTTC | CASSLGGQGAHYGYTF
TRBJ2-3 | NA | NA | TRBV3-1/TRBV3-2 | TGTGCCAGCAGCCAAGTTCAGGGGACAAGCACAGATACGCAGTATTTT | CASSQVQGTSTDTQYF
TRBJ1-5 | NA | once | TRBV15 | TGTGCCACCAGCAGAGATCGGTATCAGCCCCAGCATTTT | CATSRDRYQPQHF
TRBJ2-1 | NA | NA | TRBV19 | TGTGCCACCCGCCTCTCGTACAATGAGCAGTTCTTC | CATRLSYNEQFF
TRBJ2-1 | NA | NA | TRBV6-2/TRBV6-3 | TGTGCCAGCGGTTTTATGGGTGTCCTCGGGAGCTCCTACAATGAGCAGTTCTTC | CASGFMGVLGSSYNEQFF
TRBJ1-3 | NA | NA | TRBV6-5 | TGTGCCAGCACCTTTGGAAACACCATATATTTT | CASTFGNTIYF
TRBJ2-2 | TRBD2 | NA | TRBV5-1 | TGCGCCAGCAGCTTGAAAGAGGGGACTAGCGGCCGCACCGGGGAGCTGTTTTTT | CASSLKEGTSGRTGELFF
TRBJ2-1 | TRBD1 | NA | TRBV6-2/TRBV6-3 | TGTGCCAGCAGTTACCCCAGGGGGAGCTCCTACAATGAGCAGTTCTTC | CASSYPRGSSYNEQFF
TRBJ1-5 | NA | NA | TRBV6-2/TRBV6-3 | TGTGCCAGCAGTTACATTCCGGGGGGTGCTGTGGCCACCAATCAGCCCCAGCATTTT | CASSYIPGGAVATNQPQHF
TRBJ2-7 | NA | NA | TRBV4-1 | TGCGCCAGCAGCCAAGAGGAAGGGGGTTGGTACGAGCAGTACTTC | CASSQEEGGWYEQYF
TRBJ2-5 | NA | NA | TRBV2 | TGTGCCAGCAGTGAAGAGATTCAAGAGACCCAGTACTTC | CASSEEIQETQYF
TRBJ2-3 | NA | NA | TRBV7-2 | TGTGCCAGCGGGGGCAGGGCAGATACGCAGTATTTT | CASGGRADTQYF
TRBJ1-3 | NA | NA | TRBV5-4 | TGTGCCAGCAGCTGGGGGACGGACACTATCTCTGGAAACACCATATATTTT | CASSWGTDTISGNTIYF
TRBJ2-6 | NA | NA | TRBV11-2 | TGTGCCAGCAGCCCACCTTTTGGCCCTGGGGCCAACGTCCTGACTTTC | CASSPPFGPGANVLTF
TRBJ1-6 | TRBD1 | NA | TRBV4-2 | TGTGCCAGCAGCCAAGGGACAGGGGGCTATAATTCACCCCTCCACTTT | CASSQGTGGYNSPLHF
TRBJ2-2 | TRBD2 | NA | TRBV5-1 | TGCGCCAGCAGCCCGGGACTAGCGGGGGACATCACCGGGGAGCTGTTTTTT | CASSPGLAGDITGELFF
TRBJ2-2 | TRBD1 | NA | TRBV11-3 | TGTGCCAGCAGCCCTCGACAGGGTACCGGGGAGCTGTTTTTT | CASSPRQGTGELFF
TRBJ2-3 | TRBD2 | NA | TRBV4-2 | TGTGCCAGCAGCCAAAAGAGACAGCGCGGGGGTCTGACGGGGGATACGCAGTATTTT | CASSQKRQRGGLTGDTQYF
TRBJ2-4 | NA | once | TRBV7-6 | TGTGCCAGCAGCCCGCCTCCCGGGGTAGGCAAAAACATTCAGTACTTC | CASSPPPGVGKNIQYF
TRBJ1-1 | NA | few | TRBV29-1 | TGCAGCGTCAAGTCCGGGACAACCATCACTGAAGCTTTCTTT | CSVKSGTTITEAFF
TRBJ2-7 | NA | few | TRBV3-1/TRBV3-2 | TGTGCCAGCAGCCAAGAAGGGACCCGACGGAGGGGCGAGCAGTACTTC | CASSQEGTRRRGEQYF
TRBJ2-5 | NA | NA | TRBV7-2 | TGTGCCAGCAGCTTATCGGGGGCGGGCGAGACCCAGTACTTC | CASSLSGAGETQYF
TRBJ2-7 | NA | NA | TRBV14 | TGTGCCAGCAGCCACGCCTACGAGCAGTACTTC | CASSHAYEQYF
TRBJ1-1 | NA | NA | TRBV14 | TGTGCCAGCAGCCAATCGGGGGACACTGAAGCTTTCTTT | CASSQSGDTEAFF
TRBJ1-1 | NA | NA | TRBV18 | TGTGCCAGCTCACCACTCGGGAATGAAGCTTTCTTT | CASSPLGNEAFF
TRBJ1-2 | TRBD1 | NA | TRBV9 | TGTGCCAGCAGCGGTTACAGGGGGCAAGACTATGGCTACACCTTC | CASSGYRGQDYGYTF
TRBJ1-2 | NA | NA | TRBV7-9 | TGTGCCAGCAGCTTAGCAGGGTATGGCTACACCTTC | CASSLAGYGYTF
TRBJ2-7 | NA | few | TRBV9 | TGTGCCAGCAGCGCTATGACGGGGGTAAAGTACGAGCAGTACTTC | CASSAMTGVKYEQYF
TRBJ1-2 | TRBD1 | NA | TRBV9 | TGTGCCAGCAGCGCCGGAGGACAGGCTGGAAGTACCTATGGCTACACCTTC | CASSAGGQAGSTYGYTF
TRBJ1-1 | NA | few | TRBV5-6 | TGTGCCAGCAGCCACCGACCGGGGAAGGAAGCTTTCTTT | CASSHRPGKEAFF
TRBJ2-5 | NA | NA | TRBV5-1 | TGCGCCAGCAGCTTAACGGGTGGGAATCAAGAGACCCAGTACTTC | CASSLTGGNQETQYF
TRBJ1-2 | NA | NA | TRBV12-3/TRBV12-4 | TGTGCCAGCACCGAAGGGACAATAAAAGGCTACACCTTC | CASTEGTIKGYTF
TRBJ1-6 | NA | NA | TRBV11-2 | TGTGCCAGCAGCCCTCGTCCAGGGGTCTTAAATAATTCACCCCTCCACTTT | CASSPRPGVLNNSPLHF
TRBJ2-1 | NA | NA | TRBV6-1 | TGTGCCAGCAGTGAAGTTGGGGGTGGTGAGCAGTTCTTC | CASSEVGGGEQFF
TRBJ1-1 | NA | NA | TRBV7-3 | TGTGCCAGCAGCTTTTTGCCCTCGAACACTGAAGCTTTCTTT | CASSFLPSNTEAFF
TRBJ1-2 | NA | NA | TRBV3-1/TRBV3-2 | TGTGCCAGCAGCCGCCGTTCGGGAAATTTTAACTATGGCTACACCTTC | CASSRRSGNFNYGYTF
TRBJ2-2 | NA | NA | TRBV21-1 | TGTGCCAGCATTGGCAGGGGGCCCGGGGAGCTGTTTTTT | CASIGRGPGELFF
TRBJ2-2 | NA | NA | TRBV14 | TGTGCCAGCAGCGTCTGGGGGCACACCGGGGAGCTGTTTTTT | CASSVWGHTGELFF
TRBJ2-7 | TRBD2 | NA | TRBV7-2 | TGTGCCAGCAGCTTAGCGGCTAGCGGGGGGGCCTCGGAGCAGTACTTC | CASSLAASGGASEQYF